Presented here are 14 T cell receptor beta chains from one specimen sequenced in a study of regulatory T cells in long-lasting Graves disease. Time point in this sample: persistent/refractory GD, antithyroid drugs over 5 years with positive TRAb. Following extraction of RNA from PBMCs, that RNA was used to make the TCR library. According to the study, TCR beta libraries were built with iRepertoire HTBI primers and CDR3-region Arm-PCR. MiXCR, applied by TCRdb to the multiplex PCR reads, yields one record per CDR3 protein. The sample holds about 660,000 distinct CDR3 sequences, around 30% seen once. Sequenced material: peripheral blood mononuclear cells (PBMCs), taken when the disease was refractory, from a patient treated with antithyroid drugs. The origin of the receptors is a female donor with Graves disease.

This clonotype has only a few counts. The chain combines TRBV20-1 with TRBJ1-4, with D perhaps TRBD1 (6 bases). This CDR3 comprises 12 residues. Trimming removed 3 bases at V and 8 bases at J, with 10 bases between. Germline assignment: CDR1 DFQATT and CDR2 SNEGSKA (reference sequence). The CDR3 DNA reads as TGCAGTGCTAGGCGCGACAGGGAAAAACTGTTTTTT. Protein: CSARRDREKLFF.

The chain recombines TRBV12-3 or TRBV12-4 with TRBJ1-2; 10 nucleotides match TRBD1. The V and J ends lost 6 bases and 4 bases, in that order; junction bases with no gene match: 8. This CDR3 comprises 15 residues. Here the CDR3 reads CASRAGTGDSYGYTF. The CDR3 DNA follows: TGTGCCAGCAGAGCCGGGACAGGGGACTCCTATGGCTACACCTTC.

The rearrangement joins TRBV28 to TRBJ2-3; 8 nucleotides match TRBD2. The CDR3 runs to 15 residues. The J segment lost 2 bases and the V segment lost 2 bases, leaving 3 bases of the junction unmatched. The germline V gene has CDR1 MDHEN and CDR2 SYDVKM. CDR3 DNA: TGTGCCAGCAGTTTACAGCGGGGGATCACAGATACGCAGTATTTT. This codes for CASSLQRGITDTQYF.

The chain employs TRBV11-2 and TRBJ2-5, with a tentative D call TRBD1 (5 bases). V dropped 1 base and J dropped 2 bases, with 8 bases sitting between them. Per the germline V gene, CDR1 is SGHAT and CDR2 is FQNNGV. The CDR3 totals 14 residues. The CDR3 is CASSLVTGQETQYF. The CDR3 nucleotides are TGTGCCAGCAGCTTAGTCACAGGTCAAGAGACCCAGTACTTC.

The CDR3 bases are TGTGCCAGCAGTTTAAAGCCGAACTACTATGGCTACACCTTC. Translated, it gives CASSLKPNYYGYTF. The chain recombines TRBV12-3 or TRBV12-4 with TRBJ1-2; D remains ambiguous. The CDR3 has 14 amino acids. Trimming shortened V by 2 bases and J by 3 bases, and 10 bases separated the two germline ends.

The V and J genes are TRBV3-1 and TRBJ1-2; D is unclear. The CDR3 consists of 14 residues. V shed 5 bases and J shed 0 bases, with 10 bases lying between them. The V gene's germline CDR1 is LGHDT and CDR2 YNNKEL (reference sequence). CDR3 protein: CASSAAGANYGYTF. CDR3 nucleotide sequence: TGTGCCAGCAGCGCCGCGGGAGCTAACTATGGCTACACCTTC.

For this clonotype: This may be a read error: a much more frequent sequence differs by one nucleotide. V gene TRBV2 combines with J gene TRBJ1-2; no clear D. This CDR3 has 11 amino acids. The germline V gene encodes CDR1 SNHLY and CDR2 FYNNEI. The CDR3 DNA sequence: TGTGCCGGCAGCGTGACACTAAACTACACCTTC. This gives the protein CAGSVTLNYTF.

This clonotype was seen many times. V is TRBV11-2 and J is TRBJ2-5; D unresolved. V lost 4 bases, J lost 5 bases, and 11 bases lay in between. CDR1 SGHAT and CDR2 FQNNGV come from the germline V gene. The CDR3 spans 13 residues. The CDR3 coding sequence is TGTGCCAGCAGCTACGGCGGAGCTGAGACCCAGTACTTC. Translation: CASSYGGAETQYF.

This clonotype occurred a few times. The V call is TRBV10-3, the J call TRBJ2-2, with TRBD2 matching over 7 bases. The V segment lost 6 bases and the J segment 2 bases; nucleotides outside the gene matches: 9. Germline CDR1 is ENHRY and CDR2 is SYGVKD. The CDR3 contains 16 residues. Here the CDR3 DNA reads TGTGCCATCAGCGCCCCGTGGGAGGGAAACACCGGGGAGCTGTTTTTT. This codes for CAISAPWEGNTGELFF.

This clonotype came up many times. The genes are TRBV2 and TRBJ2-4; D not certain. Germline CDR1 and CDR2: SNHLY and FYNNEI. CDR3 length equals 13 residues. Trimming cost V 1 base and J 5 bases, with 6 bases left between them. The CDR3 region is CASSEEVENIQYF. The CDR3 DNA follows: TGTGCCAGCAGTGAAGAGGTTGAAAACATTCAGTACTTC.

This chain connects TRBV5-1 to TRBJ1-1; D possibly corresponds to TRBD1 (5 bases). The germline gives CDR1 SGHRS, CDR2 YFSETQ. V shed 5 bases and J shed 1 base, with 12 bases lying between them. The CDR3 is 14 residues long. This chain's CDR3 is CASRQIRGNTEAFF. The DNA for the CDR3 is TGCGCCAGCAGACAAATAAGGGGGAACACTGAAGCTTTCTTT.

V gene TRBV7-3 combines with J gene TRBJ2-7, with TRBD2 matching 7 bases. V shed 5 bases, J shed 3 bases, and the junction held 10 bases outside the gene matches. This CDR3 has 15 residues. CDR1 and CDR2 (germline): SGHTA, FQGTGA. This chain's CDR3 is CASSPSGGPNYEQYF. The CDR3 DNA reads TGTGCCAGCAGCCCCTCGGGAGGCCCCAACTACGAGCAGTACTTC.

This clonotype has a handful of counts. The rearrangement links TRBV18 to TRBJ1-1; D not resolved. V was pared by 3 bases and J by 4 bases, with 12 bases between. The V gene's germline CDR1 is KGHSH and CDR2 LQKENI. The CDR3 has 14 residues. The CDR3 is CASSPWGESTEAFF. For the CDR3, the DNA is TGTGCCAGCTCACCCTGGGGAGAAAGCACTGAAGCTTTCTTT.

The chain has TRBV9 and TRBJ1-4; no reliable D call. CDR1 and CDR2 (germline): SGDLS, YYNGEE. V was trimmed by 3 bases and J by 7 bases, leaving 16 bases between them. The CDR3 covers 15 residues. The CDR3 spells CASSAAAGLAEKLFF. CDR3 sequence (DNA): TGTGCCAGCAGCGCCGCCGCAGGACTAGCTGAAAAACTGTTTTTT.